The 21 T cell receptor beta chains below come from one sample, sequenced in a study of breast tumors, draining lymph nodes, adjacent tissues. TCRdb passed the multiplex PCR reads through MiXCR, listing each CDR3 protein once. The data show approximately 300,000 distinct CDR3 sequences, 30% to 35% seen once. The lymph nodes were axillary draining lymph nodes from breast cancer patients. The sequenced sample consisted of axillary lymph node tissue. These receptors all stem from a female donor with breast cancer. Some clones in this sample may be carry-over from other donors' samples.

This rearrangement joins TRBV30 to TRBJ1-2; 7 bases fit TRBD1. The germline V gene encodes CDR1 GTSNPN and CDR2 SVGIG (reference sequence). V lost 3 bases and J lost 2; bases outside the gene matches: 6. The CDR3 extends over 14 amino acids. CDR3 protein: CAWRGRGGNYGYTF. The CDR3 DNA is TGTGCCTGGAGGGGCAGGGGGGGAAACTATGGCTACACCTTC.

This clonotype has ten or more counts. The CDR3 DNA follows: TGTGCCAGTACTCCGGGACAGGGGAACGTCTACGAGCAGTACTTC. This gives the protein CASTPGQGNVYEQYF. The chain employs TRBV19 and TRBJ2-7; 10 nucleotides line up with TRBD1. J lost 3 bases, V lost 7 bases, and 9 bases had no gene match. Germline V gene sequence: CDR1 LNHDA, CDR2 SQIVND (reference sequence). This CDR3 has 15 amino acids.

Ten or more counts support this clonotype. The chain uses TRBV20-1 and TRBJ1-6; D is ambiguous. The CDR3 contains 17 residues. Per germline, CDR1 DFQATT and CDR2 SNEGSKA (reference sequence). V was cut by 0 bases and J by 0 bases, with 12 bases left in between. In DNA, the CDR3 is TGCAGTGCTAGAGATGGGCAGGCGAGCTCCTATAATTCACCCCTCCACTTT. Translated, it gives CSARDGQASSYNSPLHF.

This clonotype was seen repeatedly, ten times or more. The chain recombines TRBV4-1 with TRBJ1-5; D is uncertain. V was clipped by 2 bases and J by 0 bases, with 8 bases between them. Germline V gene data show CDR1 as MGHRA and CDR2 as YSYEKL. This CDR3 spans 15 amino acids. As DNA, the CDR3 is TGCGCCAGCAGCCAATTTCAAGATAGCAATCAGCCCCAGCATTTT. Its protein is CASSQFQDSNQPQHF.

This clonotype was recorded many times. This sequence joins TRBV12-3 or TRBV12-4 and TRBJ2-7, with 10 positions matching TRBD2. V was pared by 2 bases and J by 7 bases, with 17 bases of the junction left unmatched. The CDR3 has 18 residues. The CDR3 is CASSLRAPSGSLRGEQYF. The CDR3 nucleotides are TGTGCCAGCAGTTTACGGGCCCCTAGCGGGAGCCTCCGGGGTGAGCAGTACTTC.

This chain connects TRBV18 to TRBJ2-1; D gene ambiguous. The germline V gene encodes CDR1 KGHSH and CDR2 LQKENI. V was trimmed by 0 bases and J by 8 bases, leaving 11 bases between them. The CDR3 sequence is 14 residues long. The CDR3 protein is CASSPPVVSDEQFF. The CDR3, as DNA: TGTGCCAGCTCACCACCGGTCGTTTCTGATGAGCAGTTCTTC.

This clonotype has ten or more counts. The V call is TRBV7-9, the J call TRBJ1-5; D might be TRBD1 (5 bases). V shed 5 bases and J shed 0 bases, with 11 bases lying between them. This CDR3 has 15 residues. The germline gives CDR1 SEHNR, CDR2 FQNEAQ (reference sequence). The CDR3 protein is CASSPSGGSNQPQHF. In nucleotides, the CDR3 is TGTGCCAGCAGCCCCTCGGGGGGTAGCAATCAGCCCCAGCATTTT.

With regard to this clonotype: Germline is not matched at one junction end, which may reflect a read error. V and J are TRBV11-2 and TRBJ2-5, with D perhaps given as TRBD1 or TRBD2 (5 bases each). The CDR3 loop spans 15 amino acids. Per the germline V gene, CDR1 is SGHAT and CDR2 is FQNNGV. The CDR3: CASSLLGTIQETQCF. CDR3 nucleotide sequence: TGTGCCAGCAGCTTGCTTGGGACCATCCAAGAGACCCAGTGCTTC.

A word on this clonotype: A read error is possible here, since a much larger clone lies one base away. The chain has TRBV11-2 and TRBJ2-2; possibly TRBD2 for D (5 bases). Looked up from germline, CDR1 is SGHAT and CDR2 is FQNNGV. The CDR3 sequence is 17 residues long. The CDR3 protein is CASSSGFRTPNTGELVF. DNA for the CDR3: TGTGCCAGCAGCTCCGGTTTTAGGACGCCGAACACCGGGGAGCTGGTTTTT.

This clonotype was picked up a small number of times. The CDR3 nucleotides are TGTGCCAGCAGCTTGGGAGGGCCCTCCGAGCAGTACTTC. Residues: CASSLGGPSEQYF. V is TRBV11-3 and J is TRBJ2-7, with TRBD2 matching 7 bases. Losses at the gene ends were 3 bases for V and 6 bases for J; bases not matched to a gene: 5. This CDR3 has 13 amino acids. CDR1 is SGHNT and CDR2 is YENEEA in the germline V gene.

This clonotype showed up just a few times. V is TRBV5-1 and J is TRBJ1-1; D gene uncertain. Germline V gene sequence: CDR1 SGHRS, CDR2 YFSETQ. V was cut by 1 base and J by 7 bases, with 5 bases left in between. This CDR3 spans 11 amino acids. This chain's CDR3 is CASSLNDEAFF. CDR3 in DNA: TGCGCCAGCAGCTTGAATGATGAAGCTTTCTTT.

This clonotype occurred many times. This chain uses TRBV7-9 with TRBJ2-2; D unresolved. The CDR3 length is 14 residues. Germline V gene lookup returns CDR1 SEHNR and CDR2 FQNEAQ (reference sequence). Trimming left V 4 bases short and J 5 bases short, with 11 bases between. The CDR3 coding sequence is TGTGCCAGCAGCTCAAGTGAACCAACCGGGGAGCTGTTTTTT. Its protein product is CASSSSEPTGELFF.

At least ten counts were recorded for this clonotype. The chain has TRBV24-1 and TRBJ1-2; possible D gene TRBD1, 6 bases. Germline CDR1 and CDR2: KGHDR and SFDVKD. V was trimmed by 9 bases and J by 5 bases, leaving 15 bases between them. This CDR3 contains 13 residues. Here the CDR3 reads CATSGTSSYGYTF. The CDR3 DNA reads as TGTGCCACCTCCGGGACATCCTCTTATGGCTACACCTTC.

This clonotype was detected only a few times. The CDR3: CSAQPSPKGYIQYF. The CDR3 DNA reads TGCAGTGCTCAACCTTCCCCGAAGGGATACATTCAGTACTTC. This sequence joins TRBV20-1 and TRBJ2-4; no reliable D call. CDR3 size: 14 residues. The V gene's germline CDR1 is DFQATT and CDR2 SNEGSKA (reference sequence). The V end was cut by 5 bases, the J end by 8 bases, with 19 bases between.

This clonotype was detected many times. The chain employs TRBV19 and TRBJ1-4; 11 nucleotides line up with TRBD1. The CDR3 length is 15 residues. Unmatched junction bases numbered 4, after V lost 5 bases and J lost 5 bases. The germline V gene encodes CDR1 LNHDA and CDR2 SQIVND (reference sequence). CDR3 bases: TGTGCCAGTAGTGGGACAGGGGGGCTCAATGAAAAACTGTTTTTT. It codes for CASSGTGGLNEKLFF.

Many counts were recorded for this clonotype. The V and J genes are TRBV5-1 and TRBJ1-2; D is undetermined. Trimming pared 4 bases from V and 7 bases from J, leaving 8 bases between. The CDR3 sequence is 11 residues long. CDR1 SGHRS and CDR2 YFSETQ come from the germline V gene. The CDR3 DNA reads as TGCGCCAGCAGCCCCGGACGTGGCTACACCTTC. It encodes CASSPGRGYTF.

Many counts were recorded for this clonotype. The chain employs TRBV2 and TRBJ2-7; the D is unclear. Germline V gene sequence: CDR1 SNHLY, CDR2 FYNNEI. The CDR3 has 12 amino acids. Trimming removed 6 bases at V and 6 bases at J, with 12 bases between. Written as DNA, the CDR3 is TGTGCCAGCAGGGTTACTTGGGGCGAGCAGTACTTC. It encodes CASRVTWGEQYF.

At least ten counts were recorded for this clonotype. J is TRBJ1-2 and V is TRBV7-9; D remains unclear. Germline CDR1 is SEHNR and CDR2 is FQNEAQ (reference sequence). V was clipped by 5 bases and J by 10 bases, with 8 bases between them. The CDR3 runs 10 residues. The CDR3 protein is CASSPTAYTF. In nucleotides, the CDR3 is TGTGCCAGCAGCCCGACCGCCTACACCTTC.

This clonotype turned up a few times. A read error is possible here, since a much larger clone lies one base away. Since no conserved phenylalanine or tryptophan closes the CDR3, a read error is the likely cause. The chain is built from TRBV7-9 and TRBJ2-5; 8 nucleotides agree with TRBD1. Unmatched junction bases numbered 3, after V lost 5 bases and J lost 1 base. The CDR3 length is 14 residues. Looked up from germline, CDR1 is SEHNR and CDR2 is FQNEAQ (reference sequence). The CDR3 loop is CASSQDRAQETQYL. CDR3 in DNA: TGTGCCAGCAGCCAGGACAGGGCCCAAGAGACCCAGTACCTC.

Remarks on this clonotype: A much more abundant neighbour one base away suggests this may be a read error. V usage is TRBV4-1 and J usage is TRBJ2-1; no firm D call. This CDR3 is 13 amino acids long. Per the germline V gene, CDR1 is MGHRA and CDR2 is YSYEKL. CDR3 loop: CASGQDHGLLQFF. The DNA for the CDR3 is TGCGCCAGCGGCCAAGATCACGGTTTGCTGCAGTTCTTC.

This clonotype was counted at least ten times. The V and J genes are TRBV20-1 and TRBJ2-3, with D possibly being TRBD2 (6 bases). V gave up 7 bases and J gave up 1 base, with 12 bases separating them. This CDR3 spans 13 amino acids. The germline CDR1 and CDR2 sequences are DFQATT and SNEGSKA (reference sequence). CDR3 DNA: TGCAGTGGCTGGCGGGAAGGCACAGATACGCAGTATTTT. It translates to CSGWREGTDTQYF.